These 4 T cell receptor beta chains were sequenced from one sample in a study of identical twins (dated by TCRdb to the mid-2010s). Library construction relied on 5' RACE. The run used an Illumina HiSeq 2000. Starting from the raw public reads, TCRdb applied fastp trimming at Q25, assembled clones with MiXCR and retained in-frame beta chains. Rows are unified per CDR3 protein, each entry keeping the most common DNA and genes. Recorded for this sample are fewer than 500,000 distinct CDR3 sequences; roughly a quarter of them occurred a single time. The ten largest clones take up roughly 2.8% of the sample. These data are also associated with another study on T cells expressing NK-cell markers.

The sample was CD4+ T cells sorted from blood. The receptors were sampled from a woman aged 18-35 years in good health.

The chain carries TRBV7-9 and TRBJ1-2; D not certain. CDR1 and CDR2 (germline): SEHNR, FQNEAQ (reference sequence). Trimming left V 2 bases short and J 1 base short, with 8 bases between. The CDR3 has 14 residues. The CDR3 nucleotides are TGTGCCAGCAGCTTATCGGTGAATAACTATGGCTACACCTTC. It is translated as CASSLSVNNYGYTF.

The chain joins TRBV9 to TRBJ1-1; tentative D call: TRBD1 (6 bases). Germline V gives CDR1 SGDLS, CDR2 YYNGEE. V lost 0 bases and J 1 base, leaving 7 bases between the germline ends. This CDR3 is 14 amino acids long. This CDR3 is CASSVAGANTEAFF. In DNA, the CDR3 is TGTGCCAGCAGCGTAGCAGGGGCGAACACTGAAGCTTTCTTT.

This chain links TRBV7-2 with TRBJ2-7; tentatively, D is TRBD2 (6 bases). V was clipped by 6 bases and J by 3 bases, with 12 bases between them. The germline V gene has CDR1 SGHTA and CDR2 FQGNSA. This CDR3 spans 13 amino acids. CDR3 amino acids: CASSFGGYYEQYF. CDR3 nucleotide sequence: TGTGCCAGCAGTTTTGGGGGGTACTACGAGCAGTACTTC.

V and J are TRBV6-2 or TRBV6-3 and TRBJ2-2; D is ambiguous. Trimming pared 0 bases from V and 9 bases from J, leaving 11 bases between. The CDR3 runs 14 residues. CDR1 is MNHEY, CDR2 SVGEGT, per germline. CDR3 DNA sequence: TGTGCCAGCAGTTACTCGATTGTCTCCAGGGAGCTGTTTTTT. This sequence encodes CASSYSIVSRELFF.